What follows are 32 T cell receptor beta chains derived from one specimen sequenced in a study of CD8 T cells in Susac syndrome. Random hexamers primed reverse transcription of about 0.5 to 1 ug RNA. TCRdb processed the immunoSEQ multiplex PCR reads anew with MiXCR; each CDR3 protein has one entry. Seen here are 100,000 to 150,000 distinct CDR3 sequences, around 96% observed once, and the top ten hold over 0.065%. The sample consisted of CD4+ T cells from PBMCs. These receptor sequences come from a human donor in good health.

J is TRBJ1-5 and V is TRBV23-1; no clear D. TRBV23-1 is an open reading frame, and its role is uncertain. The CDR3 is made up of 18 amino acids. Between the trimmed V and J ends, which lost 2 bases and 0 bases, there was a span of 17 bases. Written as DNA, the CDR3 is TGCGCCAGCAGTCAAGGGTCCCGGCACCTCGCTAGCAATCAGCCCCAGCATTTT. Residues: CASSQGSRHLASNQPQHF.

The V gene is TRBV5-1, the J gene TRBJ2-1, with 7 bases identical to TRBD2. V shed 1 base, J shed 4 bases, and the junction held 5 bases outside the gene matches. CDR1 and CDR2 from the germline V gene are SGHRS and YFSETQ. The CDR3 has 15 residues. The CDR3 region is CASSLNSGDYNEQFF. The CDR3 DNA reads as TGCGCCAGCAGCTTGAACAGCGGGGATTACAATGAGCAGTTCTTC.

The V gene is TRBV2, the J gene TRBJ2-1, with no clear D. The CDR3 runs 11 residues. Germline loops: CDR1 SNHLY, CDR2 FYNNEI. V was pared by 4 bases and J by 7 bases, with 5 bases between. CDR3 amino acids: CASSVFNEQFF. CDR3 sequence (DNA): TGTGCCAGCAGTGTATTTAATGAGCAGTTCTTC.

The chain is built from TRBV19 and TRBJ2-5, with a possible D match to TRBD2 (6 bases). This CDR3 is built from 14 residues. V was pared by 3 bases and J by 5 bases, with 13 bases between. CDR1 and CDR2 (germline): LNHDA, SQIVND (reference sequence). CDR3 sequence: CASSIVGGRETQYF. In nucleotides, the CDR3 is TGTGCCAGTAGTATTGTGGGGGGAAGGGAGACCCAGTACTTC.

This sequence joins TRBV3-1 and TRBJ2-1; weak D call: TRBD1 (6 bases). V gave up 4 bases and J gave up 1 base, with 11 bases separating them. CDR1 LGHDT and CDR2 YNNKEL come from the germline V gene (reference sequence). The CDR3 totals 15 residues. DNA for the CDR3: TGTGCCAGCAGCCCTTACAGGGATTCCTACAATGAGCAGTTCTTC. It encodes CASSPYRDSYNEQFF.

The V and J genes are TRBV4-2 and TRBJ2-7, with 9 positions matching TRBD2. This CDR3 has 14 amino acids. Germline V gene data show CDR1 as LGHNA and CDR2 as YNFKEQ. The junction had 8 bases not matched to a gene; V was cut back by 5 bases and J by 6 bases. The CDR3 nucleotides are TGTGCCAGCAGCTCCCCTTTAGCGGGAGTCGAGCAGTACTTC. It codes for CASSSPLAGVEQYF.

The chain has TRBV9 and TRBJ1-3; maybe TRBD1 (6 bases). CDR3 length: 16 amino acids. Germline CDR1 and CDR2: SGDLS and YYNGEE. Trimming shortened V by 0 bases and J by 4 bases, and 14 bases separated the two germline ends. In nucleotides, the CDR3 is TGTGCCAGCAGCGTAGCGGACCAGGGGAGGGGAAACACCATATATTTT. The encoded protein is CASSVADQGRGNTIYF.

This chain uses TRBV19 with TRBJ1-2; 7 bases map to TRBD1. Germline CDR1 and CDR2: LNHDA and SQIVND (reference sequence). The junction had 6 bases not matched to a gene; V was cut back by 8 bases and J by 6 bases. The CDR3 is made up of 12 amino acids. Written as DNA, the CDR3 is TGTGCCAGTTCTCCCGACAGGGATGGCTACACCTTC. It translates to CASSPDRDGYTF.

The genes are TRBV2 and TRBJ1-5, with 8 bases matching TRBD1. Trimming cost V 5 bases and J 1 base; bases outside gene matches: 7. The length of the CDR3 is 16 residues. The germline V gene has CDR1 SNHLY and CDR2 FYNNEI. The CDR3 here is CASSRQGRASNQPQHF. The CDR3 bases are TGTGCCAGCAGTCGACAGGGGAGGGCCAGCAATCAGCCCCAGCATTTT.

The CDR3 loop is CSVSGDRGHTNEKLFF. The DNA for the CDR3 is TGCAGCGTTAGTGGGGACAGGGGGCATACTAATGAAAAACTGTTTTTT. The chain recombines TRBV29-1 with TRBJ1-4, with TRBD1 identical over 12 bases. The V gene's germline CDR1 is SQVTM and CDR2 ANQGSEA. V dropped 5 bases and J dropped 2; count of bases not matched to a gene: 6. This CDR3 contains 16 residues. The complete variable domain, with remaining parts taken from reference TRBV29-1 and TRBJ1-4, reads SAVISQKPSRDICQRGTSLTIQCQVDSQVTMMFWYRQQPGQSLTLIATANQGSEATYESGFVIDKFPISRPNLTFSTLTVSNMSPEDSSIYLCSVSGDRGHTNEKLFFGSGTQLSVL.

This chain joins TRBV2 and TRBJ2-2, with 8 bases that match TRBD2. The CDR3 runs 15 residues. V gave up 6 bases and J gave up 2 bases; unmatched junction bases: 5. Germline CDR1 reads SNHLY; CDR2 reads FYNNEI. CDR3 residues: CASRWTSSNTGELFF. In DNA form, the CDR3 reads TGTGCCAGCAGATGGACTAGCAGCAACACCGGGGAGCTGTTTTTT.

The rearrangement uses TRBV7-2 and TRBJ1-5; D unresolved. V was trimmed by 4 bases and J by 7 bases, leaving 14 bases between them. CDR3 size: 14 residues. Germline loops: CDR1 SGHTA, CDR2 FQGNSA. CDR3 bases: TGTGCCAGCAGCTCGGGCAGGTCAAGCCAGCCCCAGCATTTT. Encoded protein: CASSSGRSSQPQHF.

The chain employs TRBV19 and TRBJ2-7, with 8 bases matching TRBD1. Per the germline V gene, CDR1 is LNHDA and CDR2 is SQIVND (reference sequence). After removal of 4 bases from V and 5 bases from J, the junction contained 10 bases not matched to a gene. This CDR3 has 15 amino acids. The CDR3 loop reads CASSTRTGRWNEQYF. The CDR3 region has the DNA TGTGCCAGTAGTACCAGGACAGGGCGTTGGAACGAGCAGTACTTC.

In its sample, this clonotype was seen once. This sequence joins TRBV5-1 and TRBJ2-6; 12 bases are a match to TRBD1. The length of the CDR3 is 17 residues. Germline V gives CDR1 SGHRS, CDR2 YFSETQ. V trimming: 5 bases; J trimming: 1 base; junction bases outside the gene matches: 4. The CDR3 sequence is CASSSGQGASGANVLTF. The CDR3 nucleotides are TGCGCCAGCAGTTCGGGACAGGGGGCGTCTGGGGCCAACGTCCTGACTTTC.

This CDR3 is CASSLQREGRETQYF. The CDR3 bases are TGTGCCAGCAGTTTACAGCGGGAGGGCCGGGAGACCCAGTACTTC. V gene TRBV12-3 or TRBV12-4 combines with J gene TRBJ2-5; 10 bases fit TRBD2. The J segment lost 5 bases and the V segment lost 2 bases, leaving 5 bases of the junction unmatched. The CDR3 contains 15 residues.

V gene TRBV20-1 combines with J gene TRBJ1-5; D may be TRBD1 (6 bases). Germline V gene lookup returns CDR1 DFQATT and CDR2 SNEGSKA (reference sequence). The V gene lost 4 bases and the J gene lost 0 bases, with 10 bases spanning the gap. This CDR3 is 14 amino acids long. The CDR3: CSAIRDNSNQPQHF. The CDR3, as DNA: TGCAGTGCTATCCGGGACAATAGCAATCAGCCCCAGCATTTT.

This clonotype showed up just once. This rearrangement joins TRBV27 to TRBJ1-2; perhaps TRBD1 as D (5 bases). The germline CDR1 and CDR2 sequences are MNHEY and SMNVEV (reference sequence). The CDR3 is made up of 14 amino acids. V lost 6 bases to trimming and J lost 4 bases, with 15 bases between them. The CDR3 region has the DNA TGTGCCAGCAGCCGACAGCCGGTCGGCTATGGCTACACCTTC. This gives the protein CASSRQPVGYGYTF.

The V gene is TRBV20-1, the J gene TRBJ2-1; 13 nucleotides align to TRBD2. The CDR3 covers 12 residues. Germline values: CDR1 DFQATT, CDR2 SNEGSKA (reference sequence). Here the CDR3 reads CPGTSGIREQFF. CDR3 nucleotides: TGCCCCGGGACTAGCGGGATTCGCGAGCAGTTCTTC.

This clonotype has a single count. The rearrangement links TRBV5-1 to TRBJ2-4; 7 nucleotides match TRBD1. The J segment lost 6 bases and the V segment lost 0 bases, leaving 3 bases of the junction unmatched. The CDR3 runs to 14 residues. Per germline, CDR1 SGHRS and CDR2 YFSETQ. The CDR3 region is CASSLEGGRNIQYF. The CDR3 nucleotides are TGCGCCAGCAGCTTGGAAGGGGGCCGAAACATTCAGTACTTC.

The rearrangement links TRBV12-3 or TRBV12-4 to TRBJ1-1; TRBD1 aligns across 7 bases. The CDR3 has 14 amino acids. V shed 5 bases, J shed 2 bases, and the junction held 5 bases outside the gene matches. The CDR3 DNA reads TGTGCCAGCAGTGTGACAGGGCCTAACACTGAAGCTTTCTTT. Amino acid sequence: CASSVTGPNTEAFF.

This clonotype was detected only once. V usage is TRBV2 and J usage is TRBJ1-2; no reliable D call. The CDR3 length is 17 residues. The germline gives CDR1 SNHLY, CDR2 FYNNEI. V dropped 0 bases and J dropped 1 base, with 15 bases sitting between them. The CDR3 DNA reads TGTGCCAGCAGTGAAGCGCTTCTTATCGGATTTAACTATGGCTACACCTTC. This gives the protein CASSEALLIGFNYGYTF.

The chain's CDR3 is CATSRDNAEEKLFF. The CDR3 bases are TGTGCCACCAGCAGAGATAACGCTGAGGAAAAACTGTTTTTT. V usage is TRBV15 and J usage is TRBJ1-4; D gene ambiguous. The CDR3 loop spans 14 amino acids. V dropped 0 bases and J dropped 8 bases, with 10 bases sitting between them. Germline V CDR1 and CDR2: LNHNV, YYDKDF (reference sequence).

The DNA of the CDR3 is TGCAGTGCTAGAGTCAGAGGGGGTACAGGCGAGCAGTACTTC. Amino acid sequence: CSARVRGGTGEQYF. This rearrangement joins TRBV20-1 to TRBJ2-7, with D possibly being TRBD1 (6 bases). This CDR3 contains 14 residues. In germline, CDR1 is DFQATT, CDR2 SNEGSKA (reference sequence). V lost 1 base, J lost 6 bases, and 16 bases lay in between.

Of note for this clonotype: At one of its ends the junction is not consistent with the germline gene, which may arise from a read error. The chain joins TRBV2 to TRBJ1-1; a weak D match, TRBD1 (5 bases). This CDR3 contains 15 residues. Germline values: CDR1 SNHLY, CDR2 FYNNEI. In DNA form, the CDR3 reads TGTGCCAGCAGTGAAGCACCAGGGTTGAAGACTGAAGCTTTCTTT. It specifies CASSEAPGLKTEAFF.

The rearrangement joins TRBV19 to TRBJ2-2; 10 nucleotides agree with TRBD2. This CDR3 contains 18 residues. From germline, CDR1 is LNHDA and CDR2 SQIVND (reference sequence). V lost 3 bases and J lost 6; bases outside the gene matches: 13. For the CDR3, the DNA is TGTGCCAGTAGTATGGGGGGAATAGCGGGAGGACGGTCCGGGGAGCTGTTTTTT. Its translation: CASSMGGIAGGRSGELFF. Complete variable domain (other parts from reference TRBV19 and TRBJ2-2): DGGITQSPKYLFRKEGQNVTLSCEQNLNHDAMYWYRQDPGQGLRLIYYSQIVNDFQKGDIAEGYSVSREKKESFPLTVTSAQKNPTAFYLCASSMGGIAGGRSGELFFGEGSRLTVL.

This clonotype appeared a few times. V is TRBV29-1 and J is TRBJ1-5; D is unclear. The germline V and J ends were trimmed by 4 bases and 5 bases, with 3 bases remaining between them. The CDR3 sequence is 10 residues long. Germline V gene sequence: CDR1 SQVTM, CDR2 ANQGSEA. The CDR3 nucleotides read TGCAGCGTTGGGGATCAGCCCCAGCATTTT. This encodes CSVGDQPQHF.

This clonotype has just a few counts. This rearrangement joins TRBV12-3 or TRBV12-4 to TRBJ2-6, with unresolved D. V was shortened by 2 bases and J by 1 base, with 0 bases between the two germline ends. The CDR3 is 13 amino acids. CDR3 protein: CASSLSGANVLTF. CDR3 sequence (DNA): TGTGCCAGCAGTTTATCTGGGGCCAACGTCCTGACTTTC.

This clonotype is a singleton in its sample. The V gene is TRBV20-1, the J gene TRBJ2-5; D may be TRBD1 or TRBD2 (5 bases each). V lost 6 bases to trimming and J lost 2 bases, with 10 bases between them. The CDR3 is 12 amino acids. Germline V gives CDR1 DFQATT, CDR2 SNEGSKA (reference sequence). Written as DNA, the CDR3 is TGCAGTGCCAGGGACGGACAAGAGACCCAGTACTTC. Translating gives CSARDGQETQYF.

The gene calls are TRBV10-3 and TRBJ2-1; 11 bases align to TRBD2. With 0 bases clipped from V and 7 bases from J, the junction kept 5 bases outside the gene matches. CDR3 length: 16 amino acids. Germline V gene sequence: CDR1 ENHRY, CDR2 SYGVKD. The CDR3 DNA sequence: TGTGCCATCAGTGAGTCTACTAGCGGGAGTCCAAATGAGCAGTTCTTC. It encodes CAISESTSGSPNEQFF.

The rearrangement joins TRBV6-2 or TRBV6-3 to TRBJ1-2; D gene ambiguous. The length of the CDR3 is 13 residues. V was shortened by 1 base and J by 6 bases, with 9 bases between the two germline ends. Germline CDR1 MNHEY, CDR2 SVGEGT. The CDR3 loop is CASSYWPGHGYTF. CDR3 DNA: TGTGCCAGCAGTTACTGGCCTGGCCATGGCTACACCTTC.

The chain recombines TRBV2 with TRBJ2-2; a weak D match, TRBD1 (5 bases). The CDR3 is 14 amino acids. V gave up 4 bases and J gave up 6 bases, with 12 bases separating them. The germline V gene has CDR1 SNHLY and CDR2 FYNNEI. CDR3 loop: CASSGLTAPGELFF. The CDR3 nucleotides are TGTGCCAGCAGTGGGTTGACAGCACCCGGGGAGCTGTTTTTT.

The DNA for the CDR3 is TGTGCCAGCTCACCACGCCAATCCATAGCGGGAGGTAATCATGAGCAGTTCTTC. Translated: CASSPRQSIAGGNHEQFF. This chain joins TRBV18 and TRBJ2-1; TRBD2 agrees at 10 bases. V lost 1 base to trimming and J lost 8 bases; unmatched junction nucleotides: 14. The length of the CDR3 is 18 residues. Germline assignment: CDR1 KGHSH and CDR2 LQKENI.